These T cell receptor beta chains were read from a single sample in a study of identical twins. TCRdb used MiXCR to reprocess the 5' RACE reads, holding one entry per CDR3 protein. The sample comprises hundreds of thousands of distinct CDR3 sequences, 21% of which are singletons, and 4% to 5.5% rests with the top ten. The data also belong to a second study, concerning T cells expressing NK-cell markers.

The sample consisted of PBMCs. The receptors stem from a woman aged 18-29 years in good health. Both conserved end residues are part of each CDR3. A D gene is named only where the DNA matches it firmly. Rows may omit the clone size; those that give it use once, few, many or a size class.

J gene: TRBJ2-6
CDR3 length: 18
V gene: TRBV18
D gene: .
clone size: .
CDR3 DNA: TGTGCCAGCTCACCACTGGCATATTCAACCTCTGGGGCCAACGTCCTGACTTTC
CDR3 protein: CASSPLAYSTSGANVLTF

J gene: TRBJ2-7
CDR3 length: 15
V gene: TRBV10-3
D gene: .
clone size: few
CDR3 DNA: TGTGCCATCAGTGAGTTTTACGGGGGCAACTACGAGCAGTACTTC
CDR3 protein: CAISEFYGGNYEQYF

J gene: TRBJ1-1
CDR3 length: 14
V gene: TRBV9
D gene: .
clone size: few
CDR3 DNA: TGTGCCAGCAGCGTAGGGGACGGTTACACTGAAGCTTTCTTT
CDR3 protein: CASSVGDGYTEAFF

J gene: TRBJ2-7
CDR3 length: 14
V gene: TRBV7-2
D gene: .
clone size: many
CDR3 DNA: TGTGCCAGCAGCTTAGCGCCCAACTCCTACGAGCAGTACTTC
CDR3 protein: CASSLAPNSYEQYF

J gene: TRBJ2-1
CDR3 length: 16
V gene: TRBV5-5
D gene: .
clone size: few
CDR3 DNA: TGTGCCAGCAGCTTGTTATGGCGTACCTCCTACAATGAGCAGTTCTTC
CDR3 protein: CASSLLWRTSYNEQFF

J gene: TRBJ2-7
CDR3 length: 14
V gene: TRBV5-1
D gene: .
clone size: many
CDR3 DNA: TGTGCCAGCAGCTTAGGGAGTTCTTCCTACGAGCAGTACTTC
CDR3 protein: CASSLGSSSYEQYF

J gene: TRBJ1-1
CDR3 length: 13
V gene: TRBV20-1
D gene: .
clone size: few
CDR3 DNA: TGCAGTGCTAGACTGCGCGAAAACACTGAAGCTTTCTTT
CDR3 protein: CSARLRENTEAFF

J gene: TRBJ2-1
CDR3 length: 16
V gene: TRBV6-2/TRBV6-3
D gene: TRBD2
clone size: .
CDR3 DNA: TGTGCCAGCAGTGCCGCTGGTGGCGGGAGGGACAATGAGCAGTTCTTC
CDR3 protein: CASSAAGGGRDNEQFF

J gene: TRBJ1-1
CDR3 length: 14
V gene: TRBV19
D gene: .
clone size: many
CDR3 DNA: TGTGCCAGTAGTATAGGAGGGGTCTCCACTGAAGCTTTCTTT
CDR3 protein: CASSIGGVSTEAFF

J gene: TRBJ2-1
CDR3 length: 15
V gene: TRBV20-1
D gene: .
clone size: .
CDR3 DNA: TGCAGTGCCGGGGACGGAAAAAGCTCCTACAATGAGCAGTTCTTC
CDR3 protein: CSAGDGKSSYNEQFF

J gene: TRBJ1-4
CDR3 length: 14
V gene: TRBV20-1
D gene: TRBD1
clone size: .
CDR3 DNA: TGCAGTGCTAGAGAAGGACAGGGAGGCGAAAAACTGTTTTTT
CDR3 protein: CSAREGQGGEKLFF

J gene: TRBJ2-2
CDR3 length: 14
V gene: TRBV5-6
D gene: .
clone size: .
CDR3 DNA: TGTGCCATCAGCCCCGGGGGCTCCACCGGGGAGCTGTTTTTT
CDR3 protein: CAISPGGSTGELFF

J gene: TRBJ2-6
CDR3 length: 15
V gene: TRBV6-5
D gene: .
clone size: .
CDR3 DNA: TGTGCCAGCAGTTCCCCAGGGCCTGGGGCCAACGTCCTGACTTTC
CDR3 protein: CASSSPGPGANVLTF

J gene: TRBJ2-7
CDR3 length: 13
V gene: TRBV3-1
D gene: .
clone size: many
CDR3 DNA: TGTGCCAGCAGCCAAAGAAGTGGTAGTGAGCAGTACTTC
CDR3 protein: CASSQRSGSEQYF

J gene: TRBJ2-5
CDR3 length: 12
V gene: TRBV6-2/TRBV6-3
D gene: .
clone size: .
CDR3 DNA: TGTGCCACCCGTTCGGCCGAGGAGACCCAGTACTTC
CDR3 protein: CATRSAEETQYF

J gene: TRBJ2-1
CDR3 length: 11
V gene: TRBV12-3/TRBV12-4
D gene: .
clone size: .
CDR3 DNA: TGTGCCAGCAGTTTAATCACAGAGCAGTTCTTC
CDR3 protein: CASSLITEQFF

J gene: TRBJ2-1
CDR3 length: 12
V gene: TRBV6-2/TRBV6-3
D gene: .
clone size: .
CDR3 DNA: TGTGCCAGCAGTTACCCTAAAGATGAGCAGTTCTTC
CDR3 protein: CASSYPKDEQFF

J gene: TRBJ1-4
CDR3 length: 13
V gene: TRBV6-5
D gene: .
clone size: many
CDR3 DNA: TGTGCCAGCAGTTACGACAGACTTGAAAAACTGTTTTTT
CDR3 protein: CASSYDRLEKLFF

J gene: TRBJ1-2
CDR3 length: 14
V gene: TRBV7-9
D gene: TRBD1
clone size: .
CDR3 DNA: TGTGCCAGCAGCTCCACGGACAGGATGACTGGCTACACCTTC
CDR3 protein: CASSSTDRMTGYTF

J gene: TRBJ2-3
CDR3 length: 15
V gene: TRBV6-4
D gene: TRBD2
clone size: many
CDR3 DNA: TGTGCCAGCAGTGACTCTAGCGGGAGCGCAGATACGCAGTATTTT
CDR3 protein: CASSDSSGSADTQYF

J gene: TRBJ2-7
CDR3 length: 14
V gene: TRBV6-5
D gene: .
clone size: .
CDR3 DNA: TGTGCCAGCAGACCGGACAGAATCTCCTACGAGCAGTACTTC
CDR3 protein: CASRPDRISYEQYF

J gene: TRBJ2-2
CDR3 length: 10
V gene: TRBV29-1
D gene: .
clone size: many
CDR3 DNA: TGCAGCGTCCTCACCGGGGAGCTGTTTTTT
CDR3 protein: CSVLTGELFF

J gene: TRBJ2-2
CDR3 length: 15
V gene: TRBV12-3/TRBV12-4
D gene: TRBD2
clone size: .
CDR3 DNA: TGTGCCAGCAAGACTAGCGGACGGAACACCGGGGAGCTGTTTTTT
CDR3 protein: CASKTSGRNTGELFF

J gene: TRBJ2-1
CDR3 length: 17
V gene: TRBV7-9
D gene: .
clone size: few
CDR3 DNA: TGTGCCAGCAGCTTAGCTTTCGGAGCGTCCTCCTACAATGAGCAGTTCTTC
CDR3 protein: CASSLAFGASSYNEQFF

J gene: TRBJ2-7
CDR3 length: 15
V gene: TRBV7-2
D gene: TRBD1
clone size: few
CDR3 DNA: TGTGCCAGCAGCTTTAGCGACAGGGCAACTGGCGAGCAGTACTTC
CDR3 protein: CASSFSDRATGEQYF

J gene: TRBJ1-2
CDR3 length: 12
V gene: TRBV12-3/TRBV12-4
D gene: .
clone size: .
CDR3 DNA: TGTGCCAGCAGTCCCCGGGAGTATGGCTACACCTTC
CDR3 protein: CASSPREYGYTF

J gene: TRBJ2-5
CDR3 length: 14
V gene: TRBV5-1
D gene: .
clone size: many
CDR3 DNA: TGCGCCAGCAGCTTGAGTTTGGGCCAAGAGACCCAGTACTTC
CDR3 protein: CASSLSLGQETQYF

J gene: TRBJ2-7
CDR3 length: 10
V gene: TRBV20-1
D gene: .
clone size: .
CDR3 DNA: TGCAGTGCAACAGACTACGAGCAGTACTTC
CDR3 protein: CSATDYEQYF

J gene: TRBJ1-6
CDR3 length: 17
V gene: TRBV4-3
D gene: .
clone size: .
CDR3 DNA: TGCGCCAGCAGCCAAGATCGGGGGGATATCTATAATTCACCCCTCCACTTT
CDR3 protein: CASSQDRGDIYNSPLHF

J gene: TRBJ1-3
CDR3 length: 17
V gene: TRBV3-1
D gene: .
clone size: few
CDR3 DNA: TGTGCCAGCAGCCAAGATCCTGGCACCGACTCTGGAAACACCATATATTTT
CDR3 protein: CASSQDPGTDSGNTIYF

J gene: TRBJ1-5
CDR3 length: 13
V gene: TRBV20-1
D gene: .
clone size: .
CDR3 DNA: TGCAGTGCTACCGCGGGGCCCAATCAGCCCCAGCATTTT
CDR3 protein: CSATAGPNQPQHF

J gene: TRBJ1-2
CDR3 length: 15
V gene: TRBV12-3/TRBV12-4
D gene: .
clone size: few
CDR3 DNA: TGTGCCAGCAGTTTATACGGCGGGGCTAACTATGGCTACACCTTC
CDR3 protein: CASSLYGGANYGYTF

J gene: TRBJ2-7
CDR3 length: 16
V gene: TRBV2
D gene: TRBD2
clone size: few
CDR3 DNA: TGTGCCAGCAGCACGGGGGGGACTAGTGTGGGCGGTGAGCAGTACTTC
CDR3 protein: CASSTGGTSVGGEQYF

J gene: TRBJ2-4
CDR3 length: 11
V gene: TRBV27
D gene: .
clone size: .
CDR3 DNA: TGTGCCAGCAGTAGTGGGTACATTCAGTACTTC
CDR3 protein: CASSSGYIQYF

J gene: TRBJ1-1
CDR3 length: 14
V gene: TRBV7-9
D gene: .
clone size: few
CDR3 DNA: TGTGCCAGCAGCTTATTGCCGGAGAACACTGAAGCTTTCTTT
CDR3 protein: CASSLLPENTEAFF

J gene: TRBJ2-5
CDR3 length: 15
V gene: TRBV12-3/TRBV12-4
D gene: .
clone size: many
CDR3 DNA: TGTGCCAGCAGTGCCCCGGATTGGTACCAAGAGACCCAGTACTTC
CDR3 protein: CASSAPDWYQETQYF

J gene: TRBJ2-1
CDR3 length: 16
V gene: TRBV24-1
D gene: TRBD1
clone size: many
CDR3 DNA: TGTGCCACCAGTGGTTCAGGGACAGGATGGGTCGATGAGCAGTTCTTC
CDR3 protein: CATSGSGTGWVDEQFF

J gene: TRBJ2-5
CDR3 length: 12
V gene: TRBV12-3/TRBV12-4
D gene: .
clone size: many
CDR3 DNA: TGTGCCAGCAGCCCCTCTCGTGGGACCCAGTACTTC
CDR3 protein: CASSPSRGTQYF

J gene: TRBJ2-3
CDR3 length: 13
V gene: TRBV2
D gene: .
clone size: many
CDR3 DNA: TGTGCCAGCAGTGGCGGGGTCTCAGATACGCAGTATTTT
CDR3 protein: CASSGGVSDTQYF

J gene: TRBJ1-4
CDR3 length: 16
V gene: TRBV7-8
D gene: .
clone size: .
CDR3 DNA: TGTGCCAGCAGCTTCGAACATTATGCAACTAATGAAAAACTGTTTTTT
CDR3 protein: CASSFEHYATNEKLFF

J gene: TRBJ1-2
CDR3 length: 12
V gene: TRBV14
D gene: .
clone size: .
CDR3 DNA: TGTGCCAGCAGCCAACTGCCGGGAAGTCGCACCTTC
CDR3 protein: CASSQLPGSRTF

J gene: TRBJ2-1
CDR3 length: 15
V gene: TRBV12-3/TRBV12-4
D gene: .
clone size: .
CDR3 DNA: TGTGCCAGCAGTTTGAGTTCTATTTGGGGGAATGAGCAGTTCTTC
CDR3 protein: CASSLSSIWGNEQFF

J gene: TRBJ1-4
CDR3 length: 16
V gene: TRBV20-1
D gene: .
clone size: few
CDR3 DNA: TGCAGTGCTAGTCCCCCAACCGGGGTGGTGGGAGAAAAACTGTTTTTT
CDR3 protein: CSASPPTGVVGEKLFF

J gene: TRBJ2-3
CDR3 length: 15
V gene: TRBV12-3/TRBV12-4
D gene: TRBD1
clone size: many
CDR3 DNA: TGTGCCAGCGGAATAGGGACAGGGATAGGAGATACGCAGTATTTT
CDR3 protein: CASGIGTGIGDTQYF

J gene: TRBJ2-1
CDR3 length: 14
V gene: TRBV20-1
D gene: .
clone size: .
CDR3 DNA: TGCAGTACTCGACGGTCTCGCCTGGGGAATGAGCAGTTCTTC
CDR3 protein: CSTRRSRLGNEQFF

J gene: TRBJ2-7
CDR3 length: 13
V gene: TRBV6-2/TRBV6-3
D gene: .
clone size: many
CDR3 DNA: TGTGCCAGCAGTTACAGGGGTCCCTACGAGCAGTACTTC
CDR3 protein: CASSYRGPYEQYF

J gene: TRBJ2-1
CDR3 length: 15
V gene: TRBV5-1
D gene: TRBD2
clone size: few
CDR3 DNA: TGCGCCAGCAGCCCAAGGGCGGGAGCGGAGGTTGAGCAGTTCTTC
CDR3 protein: CASSPRAGAEVEQFF

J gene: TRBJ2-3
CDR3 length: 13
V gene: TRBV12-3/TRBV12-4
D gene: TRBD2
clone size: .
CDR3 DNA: TGTGCCAGCACGACTAGCCGCACAGATACGCAGTATTTT
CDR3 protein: CASTTSRTDTQYF

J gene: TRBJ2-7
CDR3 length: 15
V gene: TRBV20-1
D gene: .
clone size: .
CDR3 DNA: TGCAGTCTCGCGGCAACAGGTTTTGGCTCCTACGAGCAGTACTTC
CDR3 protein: CSLAATGFGSYEQYF

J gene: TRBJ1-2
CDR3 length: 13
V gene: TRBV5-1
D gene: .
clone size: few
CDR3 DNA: TGCGCCAGCAGCTTGGATGACGGCTATGGCTACACCTTC
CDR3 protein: CASSLDDGYGYTF

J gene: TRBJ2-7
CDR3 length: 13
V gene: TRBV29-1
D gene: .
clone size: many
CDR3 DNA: TGCAGCGTTGGGGACTCGTTCCCCTACGAGCAGTACTTC
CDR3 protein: CSVGDSFPYEQYF

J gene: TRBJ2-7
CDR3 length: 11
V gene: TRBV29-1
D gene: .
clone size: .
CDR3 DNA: TGCAGCGTTGGGGTTAGAGCCGAGCAGTACTTC
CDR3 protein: CSVGVRAEQYF

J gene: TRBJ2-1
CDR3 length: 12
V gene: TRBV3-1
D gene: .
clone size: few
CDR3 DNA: TGTGCCAGCAGCCAGCCGCGCCGGGAGCAGTTCTTC
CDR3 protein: CASSQPRREQFF

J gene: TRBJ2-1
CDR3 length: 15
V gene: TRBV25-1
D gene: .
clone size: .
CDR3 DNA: TGTGCCAGCAGTACCCTCGGCAGGGACTACAATGAGCAGTTCTTC
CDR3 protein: CASSTLGRDYNEQFF

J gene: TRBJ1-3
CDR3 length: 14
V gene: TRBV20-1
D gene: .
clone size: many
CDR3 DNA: TGCAGTGCTGCCAGGGACGGGGTCGGAAACACCATATATTTT
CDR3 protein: CSAARDGVGNTIYF